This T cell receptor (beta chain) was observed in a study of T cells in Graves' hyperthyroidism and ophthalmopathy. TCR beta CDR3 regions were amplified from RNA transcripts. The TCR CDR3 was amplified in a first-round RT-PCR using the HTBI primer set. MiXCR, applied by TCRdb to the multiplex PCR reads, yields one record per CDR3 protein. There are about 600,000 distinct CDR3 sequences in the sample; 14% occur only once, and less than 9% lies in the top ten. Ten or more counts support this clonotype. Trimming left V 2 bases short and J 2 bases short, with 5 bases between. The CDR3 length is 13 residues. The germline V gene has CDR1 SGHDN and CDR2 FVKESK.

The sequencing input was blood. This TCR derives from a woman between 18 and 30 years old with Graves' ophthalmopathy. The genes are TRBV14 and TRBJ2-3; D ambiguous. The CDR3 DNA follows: TGTGCCAGCAGCCAAAAACCCACAGATACGCAGTATTTT. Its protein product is CASSQKPTDTQYF.